This T cell receptor beta chain stems from a study of blood T cell repertoires in COVID-19 (TCRdb year 2020). Background on the whole study: Samples covering the acute and convalescent phases of COVID-19 were provided by collaborators in the United States, Italy and Spain. Where available, HLA class I and class II types were taken from metadata supplied by the sample provider and were not determined by assay-based typing. The samples were drawn from the first 160 participants of the ongoing ImmuneRACE study and from more than 1,000 subjects provided by 6 global collaborators. The material from the prospective study consisted of cDNA or gDNA derived from T cells, B-cell-depleted T cells, or PBMCs. The repertoires were released in a freely available public database meant as a resource for research on the immune response to SARS-CoV-2. The sample metadata nearly always contained a de-identified subject ID, COVID-19 status, age in years and sex. The dataset comprised deeply sampled blood TCRbeta repertoires from subjects exposed to, actively infected with, or recovered from COVID-19.

As encoded in the germline V gene, CDR1 is LGHNA while CDR2 is YSLEER. The CDR3 runs 16 amino acids, cysteine and phenylalanine included. Only CDR3 DNA remains: 48 bases, in frame from the first base. V sheds 3 bases and J sheds 3 bases, leaving 15 bases between their ends. Beyond this particular receptor, the publication reports: Clinical and demographic metadata were provided uncurated, with the amount varying by source and participant.

This clone was detected only once. Its antigen is not yet known. The record has no base qualities; no much larger clone is one base away. Another Seattle source contributed samples from volunteer blood donors who had recovered from COVID-19. Collaborating institutions collected whole blood in K2EDTA tubes following their own protocols. Collaborator samples were shipped for TCRbeta analysis as frozen whole blood, isolated PBMCs, or DNA extracted from either sample type. The immunoSEQ Assay, a bias-controlled multiplex PCR, was used to amplify TCRbeta CDR3 regions from genomic DNA. Regarding the original processing steps: Within the assay, amplification of reference gene primers was used to estimate how many nucleated cells each sample contained. To quantify the absolute abundance of each unique TCRbeta CDR3 rearrangement, sequence reads were collapsed and filtered. Productive Simpson clonality was computed per sample as the square root of Simpson's diversity index over productive rearrangements. This immuneACCESS table, as held by TCRdb, lists in-frame sequences with V and J called but not all clones. Of the missing ones, under half trace to an unresolved V gene in checked studies; the others have no known cause. Clone size and V and J calls were adopted from that table, with D and trimming inferred from the DNA. The sample yields fewer than 150,000 clones; almost 80% were counted once. In total, the top ten clones hold around 9.9% of the sample.

The chain couples TRBV4-3 to TRBJ2-4, with a tentative D gene TRBD2 over 6 matching bases. The receptor comes from a man in his sixties who had recovered from COVID-19. Input material: peripheral blood. The DNA sequence reads TGCGCCAGCAGCCAGGAATGGCCCGGGGGCAAAAACATTCAGTACTTC. The translation is CASSQEWPGGKNIQYF.